Reported below is one T cell receptor beta chain. A quantity of about 0.5 to 1 ug RNA underwent reverse transcription using random hexamers. TCR beta CDR3 was amplified by immunoSEQ covering 54 Vbeta and 13 Jbeta. MiXCR, applied by TCRdb to the immunoSEQ multiplex PCR reads, yields one record per CDR3 protein. The table includes 95,000 to 150,000 distinct CDR3 sequences, just under 95% detected once. The sample belongs to a study of CD8 T cells in Susac syndrome. CD8+ and CD4+ T cells circulating in blood were sequenced for TCR beta. The germline CDR1 and CDR2 sequences are MGHRA and YSYEKL. The CDR3 is 15 residues long. The germline V and J ends were trimmed by 1 base and 4 bases, with 13 bases remaining between them.

Sequenced input: CD8+ T cells from PBMCs. This sequence was found in a human donor with Susac syndrome. This rearrangement joins TRBV4-1 to TRBJ1-1; tentatively, D is TRBD1 (5 bases). The CDR3 region is CASSQGGGGGTEAFF. Written as DNA, the CDR3 is TGCGCCAGCAGCCAAGGTGGTGGGGGAGGCACTGAAGCTTTCTTT.